This T cell receptor beta chain was recorded in a study of cytomegalovirus exposure and HLA in healthy donors. Study-level information: There were tens of millions of unique TCRs (from HLA-typed donors) in an early data release.

The PCR had 60 Vbeta and 13 Jbeta primers. Assay: immunoSEQ multiplex PCR; the TCRdb copy retains only in-frame clones and omits some. The sample carries 80,000 to 100,000 clones, 69% recorded once. The CDR3 is made up of 14 amino acids. The V gene's germline CDR1 is MNHEY and CDR2 SMNVEV (reference sequence). Unmatched junction bases numbered 8, after V lost 10 bases and J lost 4 bases. The chain carries TRBV27 and TRBJ2-1; TRBD1 matches at 9 bases. The clonotype comes from a female donor in good health and CMV-seronegative. The sequenced material came from PBMCs. DNA for the CDR3: TGTGCCACCCTCCCGGGACAGGGATACAATGAGCAGTTCTTC. The encoded protein is CATLPGQGYNEQFF.